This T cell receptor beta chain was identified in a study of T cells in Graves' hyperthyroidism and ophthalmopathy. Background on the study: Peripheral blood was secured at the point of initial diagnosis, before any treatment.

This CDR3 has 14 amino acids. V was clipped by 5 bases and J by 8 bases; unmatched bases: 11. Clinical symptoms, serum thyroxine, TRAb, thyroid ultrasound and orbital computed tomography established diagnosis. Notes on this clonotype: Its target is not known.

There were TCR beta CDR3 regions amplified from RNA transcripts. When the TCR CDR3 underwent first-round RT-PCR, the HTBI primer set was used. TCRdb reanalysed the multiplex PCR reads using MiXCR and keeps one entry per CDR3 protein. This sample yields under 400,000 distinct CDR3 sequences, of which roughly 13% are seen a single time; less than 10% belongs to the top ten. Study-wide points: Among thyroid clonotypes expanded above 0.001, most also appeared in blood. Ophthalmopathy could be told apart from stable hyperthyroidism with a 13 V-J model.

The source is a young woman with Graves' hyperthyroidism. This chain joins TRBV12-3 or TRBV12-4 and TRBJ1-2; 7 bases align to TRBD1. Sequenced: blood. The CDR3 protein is CASSKITGVAGYTF. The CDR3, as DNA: TGTGCCAGCAGTAAAATAACAGGGGTCGCCGGCTACACCTTC.